The 8 T cell receptor beta chains reported below all come from one sample, sequenced in a study of control samples from healthy donors and cancer patients. The table came from immunoSEQ multiplex PCR; TCRdb's copy has only in-frame clones and leaves some out. The sample shows roughly 170,000 clones, approximately 94% of them seen only once. Sequencing was performed on blood. Receptor source: a woman in her late teens or twenties in good health.

This chain links TRBV27 with TRBJ1-2; D remains ambiguous. Trimming left V 2 bases short and J 2 bases short, with 9 bases between. Germline lookup yields CDR1 MNHEY and CDR2 SMNVEV (reference sequence). The CDR3 is 14 amino acids. This CDR3 is CASSLTQRNYGYTF. The CDR3 DNA sequence: TGTGCCAGCAGTTTAACCCAAAGGAACTATGGCTACACCTTC.

This clone was observed once. The chain couples TRBV2 to TRBJ1-6; no clear D gene. Trimming stripped 8 bases from V and 5 bases from J, with 13 bases between. From germline, CDR1 is SNHLY and CDR2 FYNNEI. The CDR3 totals 14 residues. The DNA of the CDR3 is TGTGCCAGCCTAAGGACGGAAAATAATTCACCCCTCCACTTT. It yields the protein CASLRTENNSPLHF.

J is TRBJ1-3 and V is TRBV7-9; D not resolved. There are 12 residues in the CDR3. Germline loops: CDR1 SEHNR, CDR2 FQNEAQ (reference sequence). CDR3 nucleotides: TGTGCGAAGGGAAGCGGTGGAAACACCATATATTTT. Translating it yields CAKGSGGNTIYF.

This clone came up a few times. V is TRBV6-5 and J is TRBJ1-2, with D tentatively TRBD1 (6 bases). Germline V gene data show CDR1 as MNHEY and CDR2 as SVGAGI. The V end lost 0 bases, the J end lost 3 bases, and 11 bases lay between the germline ends. This CDR3 has 15 amino acids. CDR3 amino acids: CASSYSIGGYYGYTF. DNA for the CDR3: TGTGCCAGCAGTTACTCGATTGGGGGCTACTATGGCTACACCTTC.

The CDR3 reads CASRGGSTEAFF. The CDR3, as DNA: TGTGCCAGTAGGGGTGGGAGCACTGAAGCTTTCTTT. The chain combines TRBV19 with TRBJ1-1; D unresolved. Germline V gene data show CDR1 as LNHDA and CDR2 as SQIVND (reference sequence). The CDR3 runs 12 residues. Trimming pared 6 bases from V and 4 bases from J, leaving 9 bases between.

The chain uses TRBV7-2 and TRBJ2-7, with D possibly matching TRBD2 (6 bases). The germline gives CDR1 SGHTA, CDR2 FQGNSA. The CDR3 is 15 amino acids. V was shortened by 3 bases and J by 0 bases, with 12 bases between the two germline ends. DNA of the CDR3: TGTGCCAGCAGCTTGGGACTTACATTCTCCTACGAGCAGTACTTC. Protein sequence: CASSLGLTFSYEQYF. Variable domain in full (rest from reference TRBV7-2 and TRBJ2-7): GAGVSQSPSNKVTEKGKDVELRCDPISGHTALYWYRQSLGQGLEFLIYFQGNSAPDKSGLPSDRFSAERTGGSVSTLTIQRTQQEDSAVYLCASSLGLTFSYEQYFGPGTRLTVT.

The gene calls are TRBV28 and TRBJ2-7, with 7 bases aligning to TRBD1. The V gene's germline CDR1 is MDHEN and CDR2 SYDVKM. J lost 2 bases, V lost 2 bases, and 15 bases had no gene match. The CDR3 length is 18 residues. This CDR3 is CASSLPRPRRTGAYEQYF. The CDR3 nucleotides are TGTGCCAGCAGTTTACCCAGACCTCGGAGGACAGGAGCCTACGAGCAGTACTTC.

The rearrangement uses TRBV10-3 and TRBJ1-2, with a tentative D call TRBD1 (6 bases). The V and J ends lost 4 bases and 5 bases respectively, with 20 bases between them. Per the germline V gene, CDR1 is ENHRY and CDR2 is SYGVKD. This CDR3 contains 16 residues. The CDR3 protein is CAISGSVETGDYGYTF. The CDR3 region has the DNA TGTGCCATCAGTGGATCAGTTGAGACAGGTGATTATGGCTACACCTTC.